The subject of this entry is one T cell receptor (beta chain). This CDR3 is built from 17 residues. Trimming cost V 7 bases and J 7 bases; bases outside gene matches: 17. Germline V gene lookup returns CDR1 PRHDT and CDR2 FYEKMQ (reference sequence). Using its own MiXCR run on the RT-PCR reads, TCRdb lists one record per CDR3 protein. The sample has about a million distinct CDR3 sequences, about a sixth seen once. These data originate in a study of patients and donors after allogeneic stem cell transplantation. The TCR originated in a human donor who was either an allogeneic HSCT recipient or a stem cell or donor lymphocyte infusion donor (not recorded which). It is not recorded whose cells these are; they may come from a transplant donor. Sequencing used blood, either unsorted or a sorted T cell fraction (not recorded which). This chain uses TRBV13 with TRBJ2-1; 9 nucleotides agree with TRBD1. As DNA, the CDR3 is TGTGCCAGCATCACATCCCTGGGACAGGGTAGTAGGAATGAGCAGTTCTTC. Protein: CASITSLGQGSRNEQFF.